This is a list of T cell receptor beta chains from one sample in a study of blood T cell repertoires in COVID-19. The method was immunoSEQ multiplex PCR; TCRdb's version includes in-frame clones alone and lacks a portion of them. The sample yields roughly 300,000 clones, around 86% seen once. Sequencing used peripheral blood. The source is a human donor in a cohort sampled during active COVID-19. Each CDR3 is given with its conserved first and last residue. A D gene is named only where the DNA matches it firmly. Where a row states a size, it is once, few, many or the class of an expanded clone; other rows omit it.

TRBJ1-6,TRBV7-9,.,15,.,TGTGCCAGCAGCTTAGGGAGCTCCTATAATTCACCCCTCCACTTT,CASSLGSSYNSPLHF
TRBJ1-1,TRBV19,TRBD1,15,.,TGTGCCAGTAGGCCAAACAGGGGGCTAGATATTTGGGCTTTCTTT,CASRPNRGLDIWAFF
TRBJ1-6,TRBV18,TRBD1,14,.,TGTGCCAGCTCACCACAGGGGGCTAATTCACCCCTCCACTTT,CASSPQGANSPLHF
TRBJ2-5,TRBV2,TRBD2,15,.,TGTGCCAGCAGTGAGATAGCGGGAGTGTGGGAGACCCAGTACTTC,CASSEIAGVWETQYF
TRBJ1-2,TRBV19,.,14,once,TGTGCCAGTAGTCAGCAGGGCGGTAACTATGGCTACACCTTC,CASSQQGGNYGYTF
TRBJ2-1,TRBV6-2/TRBV6-3,TRBD2,16,.,TGTGCCAGCAGTCGTAGCGGGAGGGGTAGGAGCAATGAGCAGTTCTTC,CASSRSGRGRSNEQFF
TRBJ1-3,TRBV12-5,.,13,.,TGTGCTAGCACCCTTACATCTGGAAACACCATATATTTT,CASTLTSGNTIYF
TRBJ1-2,TRBV18,.,15,.,TGTGCCAGCTCACCACCGGAGAGGGTCCTCTACGGCTACACCTTC,CASSPPERVLYGYTF
TRBJ2-1,TRBV16,.,15,once,TGTGCCAGCAGCCAATTTCAGGGGGGCGTGGATGAGCAGTTCTTC,CASSQFQGGVDEQFF
TRBJ2-6,TRBV5-4,.,16,.,TGTGCCAGCAGCTTGGGGATGCCGGGTGGGGCCAACGTCCTGACTTTC,CASSLGMPGGANVLTF
TRBJ2-1,TRBV6-2/TRBV6-3,.,15,.,TGTGCCAGCAGCCCCCGGGAGTCCCTCTACAATGAGCAGTTCTTC,CASSPRESLYNEQFF
TRBJ2-1,TRBV5-1,.,14,.,TGCGCCAGCAGCCTACTGACTAGTGTCAATGAGCAGTTCTTC,CASSLLTSVNEQFF
TRBJ2-2,TRBV7-2,TRBD2,18,.,TGTGCCAGCAGAGCGGGGATTCGTAGCGGGAGAGGGCCCGGGGAGCTGTTTTTT,CASRAGIRSGRGPGELFF
TRBJ1-1,TRBV2,.,11,.,TGTGCCAGCAGTGTCTGGGATCAGGGGATCTTT,CASSVWDQGIF
TRBJ2-7,TRBV5-1,TRBD2,14,.,TGCGCCAGTTCCGCCGGGACTAGCGGTCTAGAGCAGTACTTC,CASSAGTSGLEQYF
TRBJ1-6,TRBV7-8,TRBD1,17,.,TGTGCCAGCAGCTTAGCGTACCGGGACAGGGCCAATGCACCCCTCCACTTT,CASSLAYRDRANAPLHF
TRBJ2-3,TRBV7-2,.,14,.,TGTGCCAGCAGCTTACCTACAGCGGGAGATACGCAGTATTTT,CASSLPTAGDTQYF
TRBJ1-5,TRBV7-9,TRBD1,13,.,TGTGCCAGCAGCGGACAGGGTAATCAGCCCCAGCATTTT,CASSGQGNQPQHF
TRBJ2-2,TRBV7-6,.,16,.,TGTGCCAGCAGCTTAGGCACGGGACACTACACCGGGGAGCTGTTTTTT,CASSLGTGHYTGELFF
TRBJ2-2,TRBV4-1,.,15,few,TGCGCCAGCAGCCAACAGGTCCAAAACACCGGGGAGCTGTTTTTT,CASSQQVQNTGELFF
TRBJ2-1,TRBV5-6,TRBD2,19,once,TGTGCCAGCAGCTTGCCCCCGGGACTAGCGGGCCCCTCCTACAATGAGCAGTTCTTC,CASSLPPGLAGPSYNEQFF
TRBJ2-7,TRBV7-2,TRBD2,16,.,TGTGCCAGCAGCTTAGTGGGGACTAGCGGGAGCTACGAGCAGTACTTC,CASSLVGTSGSYEQYF
TRBJ2-2,TRBV28,TRBD2,13,.,TGTGCCAGCCGTACTAGCGGGAGTGGGGAGCTGTTTTTT,CASRTSGSGELFF
TRBJ2-1,TRBV11-2,.,13,.,TGTGCCAGCAGCCTGGAGGGCTACAATGAGCAGTTCTTC,CASSLEGYNEQFF
TRBJ2-1,TRBV7-4,.,14,.,TGTGCCAATAGCGGCCGTCCCTACTACAATGAGCAGTTCTTC,CANSGRPYYNEQFF
TRBJ2-5,TRBV7-2,TRBD2,16,few,TGTGCCAGCAGCTTAGGGTCTAGCGGGAGTGGAGAGACCCAGTACTTC,CASSLGSSGSGETQYF
TRBJ2-7,TRBV27,TRBD1,15,.,TGTGCCAGCAGTTCACGGGGACAGGGGGCCTACGAGCAGTACTTC,CASSSRGQGAYEQYF
TRBJ2-1,TRBV9,.,16,.,TGTGCCAGCAGCGTAAGCTTGAGCGGACCATATAGTGAGCAGTTCTTC,CASSVSLSGPYSEQFF
TRBJ2-7,TRBV3-1/TRBV3-2,TRBD2,14,.,TGTGCCAGCAGCCTCGGGACTAGCGAGTACGAGCAGTACTTC,CASSLGTSEYEQYF
TRBJ1-3,TRBV18,TRBD1,14,.,TGTGCCAGCTCACCGGGACAGGGTGTAAACACCATATATTTT,CASSPGQGVNTIYF
TRBJ2-2,TRBV9,TRBD1,15,.,TGTGCCAGCAGCGTGGACAGGGTGGGCACCGGGGAGCTGTTTTTT,CASSVDRVGTGELFF
TRBJ2-7,TRBV18,TRBD2,15,few,TGTGCCAGCTCTCCAGCCGGGACTAGCGGGAACGAGCAGTACTTC,CASSPAGTSGNEQYF
TRBJ2-1,TRBV3-1/TRBV3-2,.,13,.,TGTGCCAGCAGCCGATCCGGAGACAATGAGCAGTTCTTC,CASSRSGDNEQFF
TRBJ2-3,TRBV10-3,.,14,.,TGTGCCATCAGAGCCCATGATCCGTCCGATACGCAGTATTTT,CAIRAHDPSDTQYF
TRBJ2-2,TRBV28,TRBD2,17,.,TGTGCCAGCAGTTCCCTCCAACTAGCGGGAGACGGGGGGGAGCTGTTTTTT,CASSSLQLAGDGGELFF
TRBJ1-3,TRBV10-3,.,12,.,TGTGCCATCAGTTCCAATGGAAACACCATATATTTT,CAISSNGNTIYF
TRBJ2-1,TRBV5-1,TRBD2,15,.,TGCGCCAGCAGCTTGGGGTTAGCGGGAAACAATGAGCAGTTCTTC,CASSLGLAGNNEQFF
TRBJ2-7,TRBV7-2,TRBD2,15,.,TGTGCCAGCAGCCCTAGCGGGATTCGTTCCTACGAGCAGTACTTC,CASSPSGIRSYEQYF
TRBJ2-7,TRBV28,.,12,.,TGTGCCAGCTGGGGAGGCTCCTACGAGCAGTACTTC,CASWGGSYEQYF
TRBJ1-5,TRBV28,.,15,.,TGTGCCAGCACTAAGACAGCAAATAGCAATCAGCCCCAGCATTTT,CASTKTANSNQPQHF
TRBJ1-2,TRBV29-1,.,16,.,TGCAGCGTTGAAGATCTGTTTAGCTGGTGGGACTATGGCTACACCTTC,CSVEDLFSWWDYGYTF
TRBJ1-1,TRBV3-1/TRBV3-2,TRBD1,13,few,TGTGCCAGCAGCCAGGGGACAGGGATTGAAGCTTTCTTT,CASSQGTGIEAFF
TRBJ1-2,TRBV7-9,.,12,.,TGTGCCAGCAGCTTTAGGGGTTCTGGCTACACCTTC,CASSFRGSGYTF
TRBJ1-2,TRBV5-4,.,13,.,TGTGCCAGCAGCCAGGACACCCCTAAGGGCTACACCTTC,CASSQDTPKGYTF
TRBJ2-5,TRBV20-1,.,11,.,TGCAGTGCCGGGGAGCTTTCGGCCCAGTACTTC,CSAGELSAQYF
TRBJ2-7,TRBV4-1,TRBD2,17,.,TGCGCCAGCAGCCAACGATTAGCGGGAGAAATCTCCTACGAGCAGTACTTC,CASSQRLAGEISYEQYF
TRBJ2-1,TRBV5-1,TRBD1,15,.,TGCGCCAGCAGCCTAACGACAGGGGCCTACAATGAGCAGTTCTTC,CASSLTTGAYNEQFF
TRBJ2-7,TRBV7-9,TRBD1,17,once,TGTGCCAGCAGCTCCAAAACTTTGGGGACAGCAGACTACGAGCAGTACTTC,CASSSKTLGTADYEQYF
TRBJ1-5,TRBV7-2,TRBD1,17,once,TGTGCCAGCAGCTTAAGATTGCGGGACAGGAGCAATCAGCCCCAGCATTTT,CASSLRLRDRSNQPQHF
TRBJ2-1,TRBV28,.,15,.,TGTGCCAGCAGTCCCATTTGGGGCGCAGGCAATGAGCAGTTCTTC,CASSPIWGAGNEQFF
TRBJ2-5,TRBV15,.,12,.,TGTGCCACCAGCGGCAGGGGAGAGACCCAGTACTTC,CATSGRGETQYF
TRBJ1-2,TRBV6-5,.,11,.,TGTGCCAGCAGCCAGCGGGGGGGCTACACCTTC,CASSQRGGYTF